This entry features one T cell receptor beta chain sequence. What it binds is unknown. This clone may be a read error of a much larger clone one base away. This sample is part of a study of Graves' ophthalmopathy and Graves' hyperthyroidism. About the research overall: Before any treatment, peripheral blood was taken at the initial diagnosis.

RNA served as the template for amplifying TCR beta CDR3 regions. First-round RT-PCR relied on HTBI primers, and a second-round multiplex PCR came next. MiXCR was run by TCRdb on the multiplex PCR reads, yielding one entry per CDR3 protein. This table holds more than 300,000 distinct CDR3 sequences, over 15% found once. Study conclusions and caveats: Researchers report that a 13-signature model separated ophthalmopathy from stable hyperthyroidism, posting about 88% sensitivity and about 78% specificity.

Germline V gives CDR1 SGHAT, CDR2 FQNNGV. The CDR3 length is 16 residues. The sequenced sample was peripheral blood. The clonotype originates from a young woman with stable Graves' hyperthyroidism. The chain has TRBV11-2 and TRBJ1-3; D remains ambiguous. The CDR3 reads CASSLGRAFLGNAIYF. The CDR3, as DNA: TGTGCCAGCAGCTTAGGCAGAGCTTTTCTCGGAAACGCCATATATTTT.